This T cell receptor beta chain was captured by sequencing in a study of shared clonotypes between healthy human individuals. Germline V lookup: CDR1 LNHDA, CDR2 SQIVND (reference sequence). Trimming took 7 bases from V and 2 from J, leaving 15 bases between them. This CDR3 is 14 amino acids long. TCRdb's copy holds only in-frame clones and misses some; the assay was immunoSEQ multiplex PCR. Found here are hundreds of thousands of clones, approximately 95% of them singletons; the top ten hold 0.06%. This clone is a singleton in its sample. The clonotype comes from a woman in her thirties in good health. The J gene is TRBJ2-7, the V gene TRBV19, with a possible D match to TRBD2 (5 bases). Sequenced material: naive CD4+ T cells sorted from blood. The subset is: CD45RA+ positively selected. CDR3 sequence: CASNLGGGTYEQYF. As DNA, the CDR3 is TGTGCCAGTAATCTTGGAGGAGGAACCTACGAGCAGTACTTC.